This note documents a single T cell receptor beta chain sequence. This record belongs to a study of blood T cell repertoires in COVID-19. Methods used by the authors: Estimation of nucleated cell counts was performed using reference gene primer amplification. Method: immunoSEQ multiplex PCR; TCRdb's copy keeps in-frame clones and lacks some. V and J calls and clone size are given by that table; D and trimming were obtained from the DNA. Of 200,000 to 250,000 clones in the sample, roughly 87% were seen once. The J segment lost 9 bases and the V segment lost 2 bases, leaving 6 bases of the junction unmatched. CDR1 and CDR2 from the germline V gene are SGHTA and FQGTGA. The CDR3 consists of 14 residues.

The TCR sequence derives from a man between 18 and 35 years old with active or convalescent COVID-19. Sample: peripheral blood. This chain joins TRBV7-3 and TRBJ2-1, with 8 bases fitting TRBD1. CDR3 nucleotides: TGTGCCAGCAGCTTATCGACAGGGGAGAGTGAGCAGTTCTTC. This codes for CASSLSTGESEQFF.